These 29 T cell receptor beta chains came from one sample sequenced in a study of tumor-infiltrating lymphocytes in primary liver carcinoma. TCR beta cDNA came from around 0.5 ug total RNA, primed with a constant-region primer. For TCR beta, libraries were produced by three nested multiplex PCR rounds using slightly modified ARM-PCR. The study ran its first two PCR rounds for around 10 cycles each, using TRBV1-TRBV30 forward primers and a C-beta reverse primer. Each CDR3 protein is one row after TCRdb ran MiXCR on the multiplex PCR reads. The table shows fewer than 40,000 distinct CDR3 sequences, with 70% to 80% occurring only once. Each 20-30 mg portion of unsorted bulk tissue served as the source for co-extraction of RNA and DNA. Specimen: liver tumor tissue from sampling region 3. Stated subset: tumor region T3, left-lateral pole. Every receptor here comes from a woman between 25 and 40 years old with primary liver carcinoma and hepatitis B virus infection.

Details on this clonotype: A much larger clonotype is one base distant, so this may be a read error. This chain links TRBV29-1 with TRBJ2-7; D could derive from TRBD1 or TRBD2 (6 bases each). CDR3 length equals 13 residues. Germline V CDR1 and CDR2: SQVTM, ANQGSEA. The CDR3 loop reads CNAWDWGHFEQNF. CDR3 DNA sequence: TGCAACGCCTGGGACTGGGGGCACTTCGAGCAGAACTTC.

The V and J genes are TRBV6-5 and TRBJ2-2; perhaps TRBD2 as D (6 bases). Germline-derived CDR1 and CDR2 are MNHEY and SVGAGI. V gave up 10 bases and J gave up 7 bases, with 22 bases separating them. This CDR3 has 15 amino acids. For the CDR3, the DNA is TGTGCCATCAGCTACGACGGGAGACACATCGGGGAGCTGTTTTTT. Protein product: CAISYDGRHIGELFF.

Remarks on this clonotype: With a much larger clone just one base away, this may be a read error. This chain connects TRBV11-2 to TRBJ2-4; weak D call: TRBD2 (5 bases). Per the germline V gene, CDR1 is SGHAT and CDR2 is FQNNGV. The CDR3 covers 14 residues. The CDR3 here is CASNLDREGNIEYF. The CDR3 coding sequence is TGTGCCAGCAACTTAGATCGAGAGGGAAACATTGAGTACTTC.

As to this clonotype: Germline and junction disagree at one end, which may indicate a read error. The chain joins TRBV10-3 to TRBJ2-5; D unresolved. CDR1 ENHRY and CDR2 SYGVKD come from the germline V gene. CDR3 size: 15 residues. CDR3 in amino acids: CAVSESATGQETQYF. The CDR3 DNA sequence: TGCGCCGTCAGTGAGTCGGCTACCGGACAAGAGACCCAGTACTTC.

Details on this clonotype: A much larger clonotype is one base distant, so this may be a read error. J is TRBJ2-5 and V is TRBV11-1; no firm D call. The CDR3 runs to 12 residues. CDR1 and CDR2 (germline): SGHAT, FQDESV (reference sequence). The V and J ends lost 9 bases and 5 bases respectively, with 13 bases between them. Written as DNA, the CDR3 is TGTGCCAGTAGCCACGGTGGGGAGACCCAGTACTTC. Protein sequence: CASSHGGETQYF.

About this clonotype itself: This may stem from a read error, because a much larger clone lies one nucleotide away. V usage is TRBV29-1 and J usage is TRBJ2-1, with D unresolved. Germline CDR1 reads SQVTM; CDR2 reads ANQGSEA. The CDR3 contains 12 residues. The CDR3 is CSVVDEISEQLF. The CDR3 DNA sequence: TGCAGCGTTGTTGATGAGATAAGTGAGCAGTTATTC.

This clonotype was counted at least ten times. The V call is TRBV6-1, the J call TRBJ2-1; the D is unclear. Trimming shortened V by 5 bases and J by 4 bases, and 3 bases separated the two germline ends. Germline CDR1 and CDR2: MNHNS and SASEGT. The CDR3 has 11 amino acids. The CDR3 coding sequence is TGTGCCAGCAGTCGATACAATGAGCAGTTCTTC. This codes for CASSRYNEQFF.

Notes on this clonotype: The junction does not match germline at one end; this may be a read error. The V call is TRBV7-8, the J call TRBJ2-7; 7 bases line up with TRBD1. The CDR3 extends over 13 amino acids. The germline gives CDR1 SGHVS, CDR2 FQNEAQ. CDR3 residues: CASEQGRAYELYF. The CDR3 region has the DNA TGTGCCAGTGAACAGGGGCGCGCCTACGAGCTGTACTTC.

On this clonotype: Because the CDR3 is missing its conserved closing phenylalanine or tryptophan, this is likely a read error. No DNA is shown, since the ends of the CDR3 on it are uncertain; the CDR3 is the one TCRdb lists. This chain links TRBV11-2 with TRBJ2-5. The CDR3 adds up to 11 amino acids, both ends counted. Germline CDR1 SGHAT, CDR2 FQNNGV. This chain's CDR3 is CTSSQSETHYS.

There are many counts of this clonotype. V and J are TRBV6-1 and TRBJ1-6; D unclear. Trimming removed 1 base from V and 14 bases from J, with 15 bases in between. Germline-derived CDR1 and CDR2 are MNHNS and SASEGT. The CDR3 runs to 14 residues. The CDR3 sequence: CASSEEGFGGTLHF. The CDR3 DNA is TGTGCCAGCAGTGAAGAAGGGTTCGGAGGGACCCTCCACTTT.

The CDR3 DNA follows: TGTGCCAGCAGTTACTCGATCGCCACCACAGATACGCAGTATTTT. Encoded protein: CASSYSIATTDTQYF. The chain combines TRBV6-5 with TRBJ2-3; D is ambiguous. Trimming shortened V by 0 bases and J by 2 bases, and 9 bases separated the two germline ends. The CDR3 contains 15 residues. CDR1 and CDR2 from the germline V gene are MNHEY and SVGAGI.

This clonotype came up many times. This chain links TRBV7-8 with TRBJ2-7; 7 positions agree with TRBD1. CDR3 size: 15 residues. Germline V gene data show CDR1 as SGHVS and CDR2 as FQNEAQ. J gave up 4 bases and V 4 bases, and 10 bases lay outside the gene matches. CDR3 DNA sequence: TGTGCCAGCAGCTCACGACAGGGCGAGGGGTACGAGCAGTACTTC. This sequence encodes CASSSRQGEGYEQYF.

A note on this clonotype: The conserved closing phenylalanine or tryptophan is absent in this CDR3, likely reflecting a read error. V gene TRBV10-3 combines with J gene TRBJ2-1; D is possibly TRBD1 (6 bases). The germline gives CDR1 ENHRY, CDR2 SYGVKD. CDR3 length equals 17 residues. The CDR3 reads CVISESQAARGYNEQFL. The CDR3 DNA is TGTGTCATCAGTGAGTCCCAAGCGGCCAGGGGTTACAATGAGCAGTTCTTA.

The V call is TRBV6-5, the J call TRBJ1-2; the match to TRBD1 covers 7 bases. Per germline, CDR1 MNHEY and CDR2 SVGAGI. CDR3 length equals 13 residues. This chain's CDR3 is CGNRRGQCYGYTF. CDR3 nucleotide sequence: TGTGGCAACAGAAGGGGGCAGTGCTATGGCTACACCTTC.

Comment on this clonotype: Germline and junction disagree at one end, which may indicate a read error. The chain carries TRBV5-5 and TRBJ2-4; 7 bases match TRBD2. This CDR3 has 17 amino acids. CDR1 is SGHKS, CDR2 YYEKEE, per germline (reference sequence). The DNA for the CDR3 is TGTGCCAGCAACTTAGTAGGAATGAGGGAGGGTTCGGACATTCAGTATTTC. Encoded protein: CASNLVGMREGSDIQYF.

Note on this clonotype: Mismatch with germline at one junction end may stem from a read error. The chain employs TRBV5-4 and TRBJ1-1; D gene ambiguous. Germline loops: CDR1 SGHNT, CDR2 YYREEE (reference sequence). The CDR3 runs to 15 residues. CDR3 nucleotides: TGTGTCAGCAGCCAACGGGAGGCAGAGAACGCTGAAGCTTTCTTT. Encoded protein: CVSSQREAENAEAFF.

This clonotype was detected ten times or more. The CDR3 DNA follows: TGTGCCAGCAGTGGTCCAGGAGGCGAGCAGTACTTC. The encoded protein is CASSGPGGEQYF. V and J are TRBV6-5 and TRBJ2-7; a weak D match, TRBD2 (5 bases). Trimming left V 5 bases short and J 6 bases short, with 11 bases between. There are 12 residues in the CDR3. Germline loops: CDR1 MNHEY, CDR2 SVGAGI.

In its sample, this clonotype was seen many times. The chain has TRBV10-3 and TRBJ2-1; 7 bases line up with TRBD2. Germline trimming cut 5 bases from V and 4 bases from J; bases unmatched to any gene: 8. The length of the CDR3 is 15 residues. Germline-derived CDR1 and CDR2 are ENHRY and SYGVKD. The CDR3 loop reads CAISLQGEGYNEQFF. The CDR3, as DNA: TGTGCCATCAGTTTACAAGGGGAGGGGTACAATGAGCAGTTCTTC.

This clonotype was found many times. The gene calls are TRBV28 and TRBJ2-5, with 9 bases aligning to TRBD2. CDR1 and CDR2 from the germline V gene are MDHEN and SYDVKM. CDR3 size: 14 residues. The trim removed 7 bases at V and 5 bases at J, leaving 8 bases unmatched. Here the CDR3 DNA reads TGTGCCAGCATCGGGCGGGAGGGCAGGGAGACCCAGTACTTC. As protein: CASIGREGRETQYF.

The genes are TRBV11-2 and TRBJ2-2; tentatively, D is TRBD2 (5 bases). V gave up 5 bases and J gave up 16 bases, with 29 bases separating them. Germline V CDR1 and CDR2: SGHAT, FQNNGV. This CDR3 is 16 amino acids long. DNA of the CDR3: TGTGCCAGCAGCCCCGATCCCCAATTGAACATCGGGGAGTCGTTTTTT. Translating it yields CASSPDPQLNIGESFF.

This chain connects TRBV11-2 to TRBJ2-7, with D maybe TRBD1 (7 bases). Germline V gene data show CDR1 as SGHAT and CDR2 as FQNNGV. This CDR3 comprises 17 residues. CDR3 region: CTNTITGGGSWTYEQYF. CDR3 nucleotides: TGTACCAACACTATCACAGGAGGGGGCTCTTGGACCTACGAGCAGTACTTC.

This clonotype was seen a handful of times. Possible read error: a much larger clone is one base away. This sequence joins TRBV6-6 and TRBJ2-5, with D tentatively TRBD1 (6 bases). Germline V gene sequence: CDR1 MNHNY, CDR2 SVGAGI (reference sequence). CDR3 size: 17 residues. The CDR3 DNA reads TGTGCCGGCAGTTACTCGACTTACAGGGCTCCCCAAGAGACCCAGTACTTC. Protein sequence: CAGSYSTYRAPQETQYF.

About this clonotype itself: Just one base apart from a much larger clone, this may be a read error. The chain is built from TRBV29-1 and TRBJ1-2, with D perhaps matching TRBD1 (6 bases). Germline CDR1 and CDR2: SQVTM and ANQGSEA. The CDR3 extends over 14 amino acids. For the CDR3, the DNA is TGCAGGGTTGCCCGGGGGCCGGGCGCTCGCGGCTACACCTTC. Translating it yields CRVARGPGARGYTF.

This clonotype was counted between two and nine times. The chain couples TRBV11-1 to TRBJ2-7; the D gene is possibly TRBD2 (6 bases). The CDR3 is made up of 15 amino acids. Trimming pared 6 bases from V and 3 bases from J, leaving 18 bases between. CDR1 is SGHAT, CDR2 FQDESV, per germline (reference sequence). CDR3 nucleotides: TGTGCCAGCAGTTGGGGCGGGACGAGGATCTACGAGCAGTACTTC. This sequence encodes CASSWGGTRIYEQYF.

In the case of this clonotype: The conserved phenylalanine or tryptophan is not found at the CDR3 terminus, so this likely reflects a read error. This chain uses TRBV5-1 with TRBJ1-1, with 11 bases lining up with TRBD1. Germline CDR1 reads SGHRS; CDR2 reads YFSETQ. V lost 4 bases, J lost 1 base, and 6 bases stayed unmatched. The CDR3 is made up of 16 amino acids. The CDR3 nucleotides are TGCGCCAGCAGCGCCGGGACAGGGGGATGGAACACTGAAGCTTTCTCG. This gives the protein CASSAGTGGWNTEAFS.

This chain links TRBV11-3 with TRBJ2-3; maybe TRBD2 (6 bases). The CDR3 spans 14 residues. The V end was cut by 10 bases, the J end by 4 bases, with 18 bases between. Germline-derived CDR1 and CDR2 are SGHNT and YENEEA. CDR3 sequence (DNA): TGTGCCAACAACATTAGCGGCCTCGCAGATACGCAGTATTTT. It translates to CANNISGLADTQYF.

Of note for this clonotype: A junction end diverges from the germline sequence, so it may reflect a read error. V gene TRBV19 combines with J gene TRBJ1-2; D gene unclear. Germline CDR1 is LNHDA and CDR2 is SQIVND (reference sequence). The CDR3 covers 15 residues. The CDR3 region has the DNA TGTGCCGGTAGTGCGGGCCTCCGCCCGATCTATGGCTACACCTTC. It is translated as CAGSAGLRPIYGYTF.

The chain couples TRBV6-5 to TRBJ1-3, with 9 bases lining up with TRBD1. The ends lost 6 bases at V and 3 bases at J; junction bases unmatched: 6. The CDR3 extends over 15 amino acids. Germline CDR1 and CDR2: MNHEY and SVGAGI. CDR3 region: CASRPRDRVGNTIYF. The CDR3 DNA reads TGTGCCAGCAGGCCCCGGGACAGGGTTGGAAACACCATATATTTT.

A word on this clonotype: The junction and the germline gene differ at one end; a read error may be behind it. The rearrangement uses TRBV6-5 and TRBJ2-2, with a possible D match to TRBD2 (5 bases). CDR1 is MNHEY and CDR2 is SVGAGI in the germline V gene. The CDR3 length is 15 residues. CDR3: CASSPRRGFIGELLF. Here the CDR3 DNA reads TGTGCCAGCAGTCCGCGGAGAGGGTTCATCGGGGAGCTGTTGTTT.